This is a list of T cell receptor beta chains from one sample in a study of T cell responses to AZD1222 COVID-19 vaccine. Assay used: immunoSEQ multiplex PCR; TCRdb lists only in-frame clones, some missing. The table has about 150,000 clones, under 95% seen once. The sample was peripheral blood, taken on day 0 of AZD1222 vaccination. The receptors were sampled from an adult in good health. CDR3s include the opening cysteine and the closing phenylalanine or tryptophan. The D gene is left open where the match is weak. The size of a clone is reported for some rows only, either as once, few or many, or as a class for expanded clones.

d_call,j_call,clone_size,v_call,cdr3_nt,cdr3_aa
NA,TRBJ2-6,NA,TRBV28,TGTGCCAGCAACGGTCAGGGCTCTGGGGCCAACGTCCTGACTTTC,CASNGQGSGANVLTF
NA,TRBJ1-2,NA,TRBV18,TGTGCCAGCTCACCGTATGCAGCTAACTATGGCTACACCTTC,CASSPYAANYGYTF
NA,TRBJ1-5,NA,TRBV6-1,TGTGCCAGCAGTGAAAACAGGGATGGCTTTCAGCCCCAGCATTTT,CASSENRDGFQPQHF
TRBD1,TRBJ2-2,NA,TRBV7-8,TGTGCCAGCAGCCACGGACAGGAAAAGAACACCGGGGAGCTGTTTTTT,CASSHGQEKNTGELFF
NA,TRBJ1-4,NA,TRBV5-6,TGTGCCAGCAGACTGAAGGGGGATGGTGAAAAACTGTTTTTT,CASRLKGDGEKLFF
TRBD1,TRBJ2-6,NA,TRBV24-1,TGTGCCACCAGTCAGACAGGGACTGGGGCCAACGTCCTGACTTTC,CATSQTGTGANVLTF
NA,TRBJ2-7,NA,TRBV5-4,TGTGCCAGCAGCTTTGGTAGAGGGTCCTACGAGCAGTACTTC,CASSFGRGSYEQYF
NA,TRBJ1-3,NA,TRBV7-9,TGTGCCAGCAGCTTGGGGGAGGCTGGAAACACCATATATTTT,CASSLGEAGNTIYF
TRBD1,TRBJ1-5,NA,TRBV6-5,TGTGCCAGCAGTTTTCTCAGGGGGAATCAGCCCCAGCATTTT,CASSFLRGNQPQHF
NA,TRBJ2-7,NA,TRBV5-1,TGCGCCAGCAGCTTGGGGCACAGGGACTACGAGCAGTACTTC,CASSLGHRDYEQYF
NA,TRBJ2-6,NA,TRBV15,TGTGCCACCAGCAGGAAGGGAGACTCTGGGGCCAACGTCCTGACTTTC,CATSRKGDSGANVLTF
NA,TRBJ2-1,once,TRBV10-3,TGTGCCGTCTCCGGGACCCCCAATGAGCAGTTCTTC,CAVSGTPNEQFF
NA,TRBJ2-1,NA,TRBV6-5,TGTGCCAGCAGTAAGGACCGAGGGGGGAATGAGCAGTTCTTC,CASSKDRGGNEQFF
NA,TRBJ2-3,NA,TRBV7-9,TGTGCCAGCAGCGGACGGCGGGGCACAGATACGCAGTATTTT,CASSGRRGTDTQYF
NA,TRBJ2-5,NA,TRBV30,TGTGCCTGGAGTGTGAGTAGCGAGACCCAGTACTTC,CAWSVSSETQYF